Each of the 8 T cell receptor beta chains below was sequenced from the same sample in a study of identical twins. TCRdb processed the 5' RACE reads anew with MiXCR; each CDR3 protein has one entry. The repertoire consists of roughly 710,000 distinct CDR3 sequences, with around 6.1% occurring once and the leading ten covering 1.5% to 2%. Sequences were obtained from naive T cells sorted from blood. Source of these receptors: a man in his late teens or twenties in good health.

This clonotype has a count of ten or more. The rearrangement links TRBV7-7 to TRBJ2-5; unclear D gene. The CDR3 runs 13 residues. Germline V gene data show CDR1 as SSHAT and CDR2 as FNYEAQ (reference sequence). Trimming cost V 5 bases and J 2 bases, with 9 bases left between them. CDR3 in DNA: TGTGCCAGCAGCCGAACGGTGCAAGAGACCCAGTACTTC. Amino acid sequence: CASSRTVQETQYF. Full variable domain (remainder filled in from reference TRBV7-7 and TRBJ2-5): GAGVSQSPRYKVTKRGQDVTLRCDPISSHATLYWYQQALGQGPEFLTYFNYEAQPDKSGLPSDRFSAERPEGSISTLTIQRTEQRDSAMYRCASSRTVQETQYFGPGTRLLVL.

This clonotype was seen many times. V usage is TRBV7-6 and J usage is TRBJ2-2, with TRBD2 identical over 11 bases. Germline CDR1 reads SGHVS; CDR2 reads FNYEAQ. Trimming removed 3 bases from V and 4 bases from J; junction bases left unmatched: 10. This CDR3 is built from 18 residues. The CDR3 DNA reads TGTGCCAGCAGCTTGGCTTCGGGACTAGCGGAGAGCACCGGGGAGCTGTTTTTT. This encodes CASSLASGLAESTGELFF.

There are many counts of this clonotype. The gene calls are TRBV5-1 and TRBJ2-2, with D tentatively TRBD2 (6 bases). Looked up from germline, CDR1 is SGHRS and CDR2 is YFSETQ. The germline V and J ends were trimmed by 0 bases and 0 bases, with 12 bases remaining between them. CDR3 length: 17 residues. The CDR3: CASSLVLGRTNTGELFF. DNA of the CDR3: TGCGCCAGCAGCTTGGTTCTAGGGAGGACGAACACCGGGGAGCTGTTTTTT.

This clonotype has at least ten counts. The chain has TRBV18 and TRBJ2-7, with D possibly TRBD1 on 5 matching bases. The V end was cut by 3 bases, the J end by 1 base, with 10 bases between. The CDR3 loop spans 14 amino acids. Germline-derived CDR1 and CDR2 are KGHSH and LQKENI. CDR3 coding DNA: TGTGCCAGCTCACCTCAGGGTGGGTCCTACGAGCAGTACTTC. Protein product: CASSPQGGSYEQYF.

This clonotype was observed many times. The chain is built from TRBV7-2 and TRBJ1-5; unclear D gene. The CDR3 length is 16 residues. Germline loops: CDR1 SGHTA, CDR2 FQGNSA. Trimming removed 3 bases from V and 2 bases from J, with 14 bases in between. CDR3 nucleotide sequence: TGTGCCAGCAGCTTGGACCGTCCAGAGGGCAATCAGCCCCAGCATTTT. It translates to CASSLDRPEGNQPQHF.

The chain joins TRBV28 to TRBJ2-5; D possibly corresponds to TRBD2 (5 bases). Germline assignment: CDR1 MDHEN and CDR2 SYDVKM. The CDR3 covers 14 residues. V gave up 7 bases and J gave up 2 bases, with 14 bases separating them. In DNA form, the CDR3 reads TGTGCCAGCATAAACGAGGGCGGTCAAGAGACCCAGTACTTC. Protein product: CASINEGGQETQYF.

This clonotype was seen repeatedly, ten times or more. The CDR3 loop is CASSTGLAYSPLHF. DNA for the CDR3: TGTGCCAGCAGCACAGGGCTGGCCTATTCACCCCTCCACTTT. This chain uses TRBV27 with TRBJ1-6; possible D gene TRBD1, 6 bases. Germline assignment: CDR1 MNHEY and CDR2 SMNVEV (reference sequence). The CDR3 has 14 amino acids. V was cut by 6 bases and J by 8 bases, with 14 bases left in between.

The V call is TRBV10-3, the J call TRBJ1-3; the D is unclear. Germline CDR1 reads ENHRY; CDR2 reads SYGVKD. The CDR3 has 15 residues. Trimming took off 3 bases at V and 0 bases at J, with 9 bases between the two ends. The CDR3 protein is CAISEGASSGNTIYF. The CDR3 coding sequence is TGTGCCATCAGTGAAGGAGCAAGCTCTGGAAACACCATATATTTT.